This T cell receptor beta chain is drawn from a study of blood T cell repertoires in COVID-19 (dated by TCRdb to the early 2020s). About the investigation overall: The collaborator samples originated in the United States, Italy and Spain and spanned the acute and convalescent phases of COVID-19. Nearly every sample came with metadata listing a de-identified subject ID, COVID-19 status, age in years and sex. Samples came from the ongoing ImmuneRACE study (first 160 participants) plus 1,254 subjects from 6 global collaborators. Where available, HLA class I and class II types were obtained from metadata supplied by the sample provider rather than from assay-based typing. The prospective study material was composed of cDNA or gDNA derived from T cells, B-cell-depleted T cells, or PBMCs. Deeply sampled blood TCRbeta repertoires from subjects exposed to, actively infected with, or recovered from COVID-19 were included in the dataset. The repertoires were released in a freely available public database meant as a resource for research on the immune response to SARS-CoV-2. Study-wide conclusions, independent of this receptor: How much clinical and demographic metadata was included differed by source and by participant, and the metadata was provided uncurated.

Samples from volunteer blood donors who had recovered from COVID-19 were contributed by a second Seattle source. Collaborating institutions collected whole blood in K2EDTA tubes following their own protocols. For TCRbeta analysis, collaborators shipped samples in one of three forms: frozen whole blood, isolated PBMCs, or DNA extracted from either of those sample types. Notes on this clone: Its specific antigen is unknown. Base qualities are not recorded, but no much larger clone differs from it by a single base.

The immunoSEQ Assay, a bias-controlled multiplex PCR, was used to amplify TCRbeta CDR3 regions from genomic DNA. From the authors' description of their analysis: The number of nucleated cells in each sample was estimated from the amplification of reference gene primers within the assay. Sequence reads were collapsed and filtered to measure the absolute abundance of every unique TCRbeta CDR3 rearrangement. For each sample, productive Simpson clonality was calculated as the square root of Simpson's diversity index across productive rearrangements. The table was pulled from immuneACCESS by TCRdb, which kept in-frame rearrangements only. Such tables lose some clones; where checked, under half of the loss comes from unresolved V genes, and the rest has no known cause. V and J calls and clone size follow that table, whereas D and trimming were derived from the DNA. A total of 200,000 to 300,000 clones appear in this sample, around nine tenths of them only once. The ten largest make up roughly 9.8% of the sample.

The source is a man between 40 and 49 years old who had recovered from COVID-19. The specimen sequenced was peripheral blood.

The nucleotide sequence reads as follows: TGTGCCAGCAGTCCTCCTCAACGTAGCGGAAGGCGTGGGAATGAGCAGTTCTTC. Its product reads: CASSPPQRSGRRGNEQFF. Recombination connected TRBV28 to TRBJ2-1, with TRBD2 as a weak D call on 6 bases. Via the germline V gene, CDR1 is MDHEN and CDR2 SYDVKM. Relative to germline, V is 5 bases shorter and J is 7 bases shorter, with 27 bases between their ends. The CDR3 runs 18 amino acids, cysteine and phenylalanine included. Solely the CDR3 DNA is kept, with 54 bases framed from the first base.